These 21 T cell receptor beta chains were all obtained from the same sample, sequenced in a study of shared clonotypes between healthy human individuals (dated by TCRdb to about 2020). CD8 naive samples consisted of CD45RO-negative cells that were positively selected for CCR7, yielding a CD45RA+CCR7+ population without TemRA cells. Receptor libraries were prepared by the immunoSEQ multiplex PCR assay. TCRdb limited this immuneACCESS table to in-frame rearrangements with V and J called. A share of clones is missing; checked studies link under half to unresolved V genes, and the rest is unexplained. This sample holds around 700,000 clones; 90% to 95% were observed only once. The top ten clones comprise roughly 24% of the sample. Input material: naive CD8+ T cells sorted from blood. The intended sense of this specimen's cell subset or site label: CD45RA+CCR7+. The receptor source for this set is a man aged 25-45 years in good health.

This rearrangement joins TRBV7-6 to TRBJ2-7, with unresolved D. Trimming cost V 2 bases and J 2 bases, with 10 bases left between them. CDR1 is SGHVS and CDR2 is FNYEAQ in the germline V gene. CDR3 length: 14 amino acids. The CDR3 reads CASSLHFTAYEQYF. CDR3 nucleotides: TGTGCCAGCAGCTTACACTTCACGGCCTACGAGCAGTACTTC.

The CDR3 spells CASSQGFSGGIWDEQFF. The CDR3 nucleotides are TGCGCCAGCAGCCAAGGATTTAGCGGGGGGATTTGGGATGAGCAGTTCTTC. This sequence joins TRBV4-1 and TRBJ2-1, with 10 bases lining up with TRBD2. The junction had 11 bases not matched to a gene; V was cut back by 1 base and J by 8 bases. Germline loops: CDR1 MGHRA, CDR2 YSYEKL. The CDR3 extends over 17 amino acids.

V and J are TRBV28 and TRBJ1-1; no firm D call. CDR3 length equals 11 residues. Germline CDR1 is MDHEN and CDR2 is SYDVKM. V lost 2 bases, J lost 11 bases, and 9 bases lay in between. CDR3: CASSLQKGAFF. The CDR3 nucleotides read TGTGCCAGCAGTTTACAGAAGGGTGCTTTCTTT.

This clone was counted between two and nine times. V gene TRBV7-6 combines with J gene TRBJ1-3; D gene ambiguous. From germline, CDR1 is SGHVS and CDR2 FNYEAQ. The CDR3 has 13 amino acids. Trimming took off 8 bases at V and 0 bases at J, with 8 bases between the two ends. CDR3 DNA: TGTGCCAGCTCCCCGAGCTCTGGAAACACCATATATTTT. This encodes CASSPSSGNTIYF.

This rearrangement joins TRBV18 to TRBJ1-1, with 10 bases lining up with TRBD1. The CDR3 is 16 amino acids. Germline V gene data show CDR1 as KGHSH and CDR2 as LQKENI. V lost 4 bases to trimming and J lost 3 bases; unmatched junction nucleotides: 8. CDR3 sequence (DNA): TGTGCCAGCTCACTGGTGACAGGGGGCGCGGACACTGAAGCTTTCTTT. It codes for CASSLVTGGADTEAFF.

V gene TRBV5-1 combines with J gene TRBJ2-3; a possible D gene is TRBD1 (5 bases). The CDR3 is 17 residues long. Trimming cost V 1 base and J 2 bases, with 17 bases left between them. The V gene's germline CDR1 is SGHRS and CDR2 YFSETQ. The DNA for the CDR3 is TGCGCCAGCAGCTTGATCTTGTTAGGGGCTACCACAGATACGCAGTATTTT. This translates into CASSLILLGATTDTQYF. Complete variable domain (other parts from reference TRBV5-1 and TRBJ2-3): KAGVTQTPRYLIKTRGQQVTLSCSPISGHRSVSWYQQTPGQGLQFLFEYFSETQRNKGNFPGRFSGRQFSNSRSEMNVSTLELGDSALYLCASSLILLGATTDTQYFGPGTRLTVL.

The chain couples TRBV2 to TRBJ2-4, with TRBD1 matching 7 bases. The CDR3 has 15 residues. Trimming cost V 7 bases and J 1 base; bases outside gene matches: 7. Germline values: CDR1 SNHLY, CDR2 FYNNEI. The CDR3 here is CASKKGAAAKNIQYF. DNA of the CDR3: TGTGCCAGCAAGAAGGGGGCCGCGGCCAAAAACATTCAGTACTTC.

The chain joins TRBV7-3 to TRBJ2-2, with a possible D match to TRBD2 (6 bases). This CDR3 has 15 residues. CDR1 and CDR2 (germline): SGHTA, FQGTGA. Trimming took 2 bases from V and 2 from J, leaving 9 bases between them. CDR3: CASSLGTVNTGELFF. The CDR3 nucleotides are TGTGCCAGCAGCTTAGGGACTGTTAACACCGGGGAGCTGTTTTTT.

The CDR3 coding sequence is TGTGCCAGCAGCCCGGGACTAGCGGGAGTGGTTCAAGGCGGGGAGCTGTTTTTT. Protein: CASSPGLAGVVQGGELFF. V gene TRBV5-6 combines with J gene TRBJ2-2; the match to TRBD2 covers 14 bases. The germline V gene has CDR1 SGHDT and CDR2 YYEEEE. V lost 4 bases to trimming and J lost 7 bases; unmatched junction nucleotides: 12. CDR3 length: 18 residues.

The chain has TRBV13 and TRBJ2-1, with D unclear. Germline V gene sequence: CDR1 PRHDT, CDR2 FYEKMQ (reference sequence). The CDR3 runs to 15 residues. Trimming cost V 1 base and J 1 base, with 8 bases left between them. The CDR3 is CASSLVSESYNEQFF. As DNA, the CDR3 is TGTGCCAGCAGCTTAGTTAGTGAGTCCTACAATGAGCAGTTCTTC.

V and J are TRBV7-2 and TRBJ1-5, with D unresolved. The V gene lost 3 bases and the J gene lost 2 bases, with 8 bases spanning the gap. The germline CDR1 and CDR2 sequences are SGHTA and FQGNSA. This CDR3 comprises 14 residues. CDR3 coding DNA: TGTGCCAGCAGCTTTAAAAGGGGCAATCAGCCCCAGCATTTT. As protein: CASSFKRGNQPQHF.

This chain joins TRBV11-2 and TRBJ2-7, with TRBD2 as a possible D gene (6 bases). The germline V gene has CDR1 SGHAT and CDR2 FQNNGV. This CDR3 has 15 amino acids. V lost 8 bases to trimming and J lost 2 bases, with 19 bases between them. The CDR3 sequence is CASGPRDSFPYEQYF. The CDR3 DNA follows: TGTGCCAGCGGCCCCCGGGACTCATTTCCCTACGAGCAGTACTTC.

This clone was recorded a few times. The V call is TRBV6-5, the J call TRBJ2-2; no clear D. The germline CDR1 and CDR2 sequences are MNHEY and SVGAGI. The CDR3 runs 13 residues. The germline V and J ends were trimmed by 2 bases and 5 bases, with 6 bases remaining between them. The CDR3 DNA reads TGTGCCAGCAGTTACATCGGTACCGGGGAGCTGTTTTTT. It specifies CASSYIGTGELFF.

The CDR3 nucleotides are TGTGCCAGCAGCTTATTTAGGGAGGACAATGAGCAGTTCTTC. This encodes CASSLFREDNEQFF. V and J are TRBV7-3 and TRBJ2-1, with TRBD2 as a possible D gene (6 bases). The ends were cut back, 2 bases at V and 5 bases at J, with 10 bases in the middle. Germline CDR1 and CDR2: SGHTA and FQGTGA. This CDR3 contains 14 residues.

The chain has TRBV5-6 and TRBJ2-1; D is unclear. Looked up from germline, CDR1 is SGHDT and CDR2 is YYEEEE. The CDR3 length is 11 residues. The V end lost 0 bases, the J end lost 7 bases, and 2 bases lay between the germline ends. CDR3 in amino acids: CASSLENEQFF. Written as DNA, the CDR3 is TGTGCCAGCAGCTTGGAAAATGAGCAGTTCTTC.

V and J are TRBV4-3 and TRBJ2-1; TRBD1 agrees at 9 bases. Germline lookup yields CDR1 LGHNA and CDR2 YSLEER. The CDR3 runs to 16 residues. The V and J ends lost 0 bases and 4 bases, in that order; junction bases with no gene match: 4. As DNA, the CDR3 is TGCGCCAGCAGCCAAGACACAGGGGGCTATTACAATGAGCAGTTCTTC. It codes for CASSQDTGGYYNEQFF.

The gene calls are TRBV11-2 and TRBJ1-2; possible D gene TRBD1, 5 bases. CDR1 SGHAT and CDR2 FQNNGV come from the germline V gene. Deletions cut 2 bases from V and 1 base from J, with 14 bases between. The CDR3 contains 16 residues. The DNA for the CDR3 is TGTGCCAGCAGCTTATCCGCAACAGGCCGTAACTATGGCTACACCTTC. Protein sequence: CASSLSATGRNYGYTF.

This clone was picked up one time. The chain joins TRBV19 to TRBJ1-1; 8 bases align to TRBD1. The CDR3 totals 16 residues. Losses at the gene ends were 3 bases for V and 3 bases for J; bases not matched to a gene: 9. Germline V gene sequence: CDR1 LNHDA, CDR2 SQIVND (reference sequence). The CDR3 loop reads CASSIRQGRRYTEAFF. CDR3 coding DNA: TGTGCCAGTAGTATCCGACAGGGGAGGAGATACACTGAAGCTTTCTTT.

In its sample, this clone was seen once. The chain is built from TRBV28 and TRBJ2-7; D not certain. V gave up 3 bases and J gave up 4 bases, with 7 bases separating them. There are 12 residues in the CDR3. Germline CDR1 is MDHEN and CDR2 is SYDVKM. CDR3: CASSFFQYEQYF. The DNA of the CDR3 is TGTGCCAGCAGTTTCTTCCAGTACGAGCAGTACTTC.

The chain carries TRBV7-9 and TRBJ1-4, with 9 bases lining up with TRBD1. Germline V CDR1 and CDR2: SEHNR, FQNEAQ (reference sequence). V lost 4 bases to trimming and J lost 2 bases; unmatched junction nucleotides: 11. This CDR3 comprises 18 residues. The CDR3 coding sequence is TGTGCCAGCAGCTGGGACAGGGTTTTCCCTATGACTAATGAAAAACTGTTTTTT. Translating gives CASSWDRVFPMTNEKLFF.

The chain employs TRBV28 and TRBJ2-2; maybe TRBD1 (6 bases). There are 14 residues in the CDR3. The germline V gene has CDR1 MDHEN and CDR2 SYDVKM. Deletions cut 6 bases from V and 0 bases from J, with 8 bases between. The DNA for the CDR3 is TGTGCCAGCAGGGACAGTCCGAACACCGGGGAGCTGTTTTTT. It translates to CASRDSPNTGELFF.